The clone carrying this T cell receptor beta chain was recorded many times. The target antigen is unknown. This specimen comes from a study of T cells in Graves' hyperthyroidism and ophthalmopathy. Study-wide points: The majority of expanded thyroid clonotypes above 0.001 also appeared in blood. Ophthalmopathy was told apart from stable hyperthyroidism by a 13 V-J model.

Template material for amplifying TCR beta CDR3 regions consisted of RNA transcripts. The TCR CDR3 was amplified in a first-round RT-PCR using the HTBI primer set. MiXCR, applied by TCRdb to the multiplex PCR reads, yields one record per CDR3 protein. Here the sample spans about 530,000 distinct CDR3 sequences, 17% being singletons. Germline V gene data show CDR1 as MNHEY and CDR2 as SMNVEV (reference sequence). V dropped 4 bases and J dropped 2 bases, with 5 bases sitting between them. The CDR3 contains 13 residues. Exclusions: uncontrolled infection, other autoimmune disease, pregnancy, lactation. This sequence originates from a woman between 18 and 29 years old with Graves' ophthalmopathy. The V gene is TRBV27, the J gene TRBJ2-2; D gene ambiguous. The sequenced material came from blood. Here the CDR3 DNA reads TGTGCCAGCAGTTCCCACAACACCGGGGAGCTGTTTTTT. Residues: CASSSHNTGELFF.